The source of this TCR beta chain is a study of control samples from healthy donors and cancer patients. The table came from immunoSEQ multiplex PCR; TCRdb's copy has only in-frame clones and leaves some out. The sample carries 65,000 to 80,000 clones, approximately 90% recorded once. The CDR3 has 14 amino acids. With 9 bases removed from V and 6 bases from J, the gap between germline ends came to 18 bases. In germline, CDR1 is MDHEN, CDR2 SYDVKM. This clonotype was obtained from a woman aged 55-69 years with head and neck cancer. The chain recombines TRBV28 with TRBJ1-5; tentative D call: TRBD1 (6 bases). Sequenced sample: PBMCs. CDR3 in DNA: TGTGCCAGTAGGGGGGGCGGGAAGACTCAGCCCCAGCATTTT. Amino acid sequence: CASRGGGKTQPQHF.